The 14 T cell receptor beta chains listed next were all sequenced from one sample in a study of T cells after posttransplantation cyclophosphamide. Measured with immunoSEQ multiplex PCR; TCRdb has only the in-frame clones, and not every one. In the table there are 1,500 to 2,000 clones, more than 70% of which are singletons. A marrow graft followed busulfan-fludarabine conditioning, with cyclophosphamide on days +3 and +4. This specimen was CD4+ T cells sorted from blood, taken after allogeneic stem cell transplant with posttransplant cyclophosphamide. These receptors all stem from a female patient between 55 and 75 years old who received an allogeneic stem cell transplant from a related donor and was CMV-positive. The graft donor may have contributed some T cells.

The CDR3 loop is CASSRRTGGVATQYF. Here the CDR3 DNA reads TGTGCCAGCAGCCGACGGACGGGAGGGGTCGCGACCCAGTACTTC. The chain combines TRBV27 with TRBJ2-5; 8 bases match TRBD2. Germline CDR1 is MNHEY and CDR2 is SMNVEV (reference sequence). This CDR3 has 15 residues. After removal of 6 bases from V and 7 bases from J, the junction contained 13 bases not matched to a gene.

The chain joins TRBV5-1 to TRBJ2-7, with unresolved D. CDR3 length equals 16 residues. With 4 bases removed from V and 1 base from J, the gap between germline ends came to 18 bases. Germline V CDR1 and CDR2: SGHRS, YFSETQ. The CDR3 sequence is CASSPEGTGSSYEQYF. The CDR3 DNA reads TGCGCCAGCAGCCCCGAAGGCACGGGTAGTTCCTACGAGCAGTACTTC.

This clone has a single count. CDR3 loop: CASSPRGQTNSNQPQHF. In DNA, the CDR3 is TGTGCCAGCAGCCCACGAGGGCAAACCAATAGCAATCAGCCCCAGCATTTT. The chain has TRBV2 and TRBJ1-5; D ambiguous. Germline V CDR1 and CDR2: SNHLY, FYNNEI. The ends were cut back, 6 bases at V and 0 bases at J, with 18 bases in the middle. The CDR3 runs to 17 residues.

This clone was counted a few times. This may be a read error, as it is one base from a much larger clone. The genes are TRBV5-1 and TRBJ2-1; 8 bases map to TRBD1. Losses at the gene ends were 5 bases for V and 13 bases for J; bases not matched to a gene: 5. Germline CDR1 reads SGHRS; CDR2 reads YFSETQ. The CDR3 spans 11 residues. CDR3 amino acids: CASRPGTGQFF. CDR3 nucleotide sequence: TGCGCCAGCAGACCAGGGACAGGCCAGTTCTTC.

The count of this clone is one. This chain links TRBV19 with TRBJ2-7; maybe TRBD2 (8 bases). Trimming stripped 3 bases from V and 5 bases from J, with 14 bases between. Germline assignment: CDR1 LNHDA and CDR2 SQIVND (reference sequence). The CDR3 sequence is 14 residues long. The DNA of the CDR3 is TGTGCCAGTAGTATGTCCGGGAGGGGGCACGAGCAGTACTTC. It specifies CASSMSGRGHEQYF.

This clone is large by share. CDR3 protein: CASSPGQGGYYGYTF. Written as DNA, the CDR3 is TGTGCCAGCAGCCCCGGACAGGGTGGGTACTATGGCTACACCTTC. The chain links TRBV28 to TRBJ1-2, with 8 bases identical to TRBD1. The CDR3 runs to 15 residues. Per germline, CDR1 MDHEN and CDR2 SYDVKM. V lost 6 bases to trimming and J lost 3 bases; unmatched junction nucleotides: 9.

The chain links TRBV6-5 to TRBJ1-2; no clear D. The germline V gene encodes CDR1 MNHEY and CDR2 SVGAGI. The CDR3 spans 14 residues. Trimming took off 0 bases at V and 4 bases at J, with 9 bases between the two ends. CDR3 in amino acids: CASSYSSVGYGYTF. The CDR3 nucleotides read TGTGCCAGCAGTTACTCGTCGGTTGGCTATGGCTACACCTTC.

The genes are TRBV30 and TRBJ2-7; unclear D gene. V gave up 2 bases and J gave up 3 bases, with 8 bases separating them. The germline gives CDR1 GTSNPN, CDR2 SVGIG (reference sequence). The CDR3 consists of 12 residues. The CDR3 sequence: CAWSNRYYEQYF. The CDR3 DNA reads as TGTGCCTGGAGTAATAGATACTACGAGCAGTACTTC.

This clone came up a few times. This rearrangement joins TRBV19 to TRBJ1-1; D is perhaps TRBD1 (6 bases). The length of the CDR3 is 16 residues. V was cut by 6 bases and J by 0 bases, with 17 bases left in between. Germline CDR1 LNHDA, CDR2 SQIVND (reference sequence). This chain's CDR3 is CASRDLTGTMNTEAFF. The CDR3 region has the DNA TGTGCCAGTAGGGACCTCACAGGGACTATGAACACTGAAGCTTTCTTT.

The chain uses TRBV28 and TRBJ1-5; D not certain. The germline V and J ends were trimmed by 9 bases and 0 bases, with 15 bases remaining between them. CDR3 length equals 15 residues. In germline, CDR1 is MDHEN, CDR2 SYDVKM. The CDR3 region has the DNA TGTGCCAGTCCCCCCAACGGGAATAGCAATCAGCCCCAGCATTTT. Its translation: CASPPNGNSNQPQHF.

This chain connects TRBV18 to TRBJ2-2, with D perhaps TRBD2 (5 bases). Germline values: CDR1 KGHSH, CDR2 LQKENI. The CDR3 runs to 16 residues. Deletions cut 6 bases from V and 0 bases from J, with 14 bases between. Written as DNA, the CDR3 is TGTGCCAGCTCTACTGGAATAGCGACGAACACCGGGGAGCTGTTTTTT. Its protein is CASSTGIATNTGELFF.

V is TRBV27 and J is TRBJ2-2; possible D gene TRBD1, 6 bases. V was pared by 5 bases and J by 4 bases, with 11 bases between. CDR1 and CDR2 from the germline V gene are MNHEY and SMNVEV (reference sequence). The CDR3 extends over 14 amino acids. The CDR3, as DNA: TGTGCCAGCAGTACAGGACAGATCACCGGGGAGCTGTTTTTT. This gives the protein CASSTGQITGELFF.

A few counts support this clone. The chain carries TRBV7-9 and TRBJ2-3, with TRBD1 identical over 7 bases. V shed 5 bases, J shed 2 bases, and the junction held 7 bases outside the gene matches. This CDR3 spans 15 amino acids. Germline V gene sequence: CDR1 SEHNR, CDR2 FQNEAQ (reference sequence). DNA for the CDR3: TGTGCCAGCAGCCTCCCCGGGACAGACACAGATACGCAGTATTTT. This translates into CASSLPGTDTDTQYF.

The chain combines TRBV2 with TRBJ2-3; 12 positions agree with TRBD2. Trimming cost V 3 bases and J 3 bases; bases outside gene matches: 7. This CDR3 region has 17 residues. CDR1 is SNHLY and CDR2 is FYNNEI in the germline V gene. Here the CDR3 reads CASSDRLAGDITDTQYF. In DNA, the CDR3 is TGTGCCAGCAGTGACCGACTAGCGGGGGACATTACAGATACGCAGTATTTT.